This T cell receptor (beta chain) stems from a study of cytomegalovirus exposure and HLA in healthy donors. This clone came up a few times. Use of 60 Vbeta and 13 Jbeta primers characterized the PCR. Only in-frame clones appear in the TCRdb table, and some are missing; sequencing was by immunoSEQ multiplex PCR. This table has 65,000 to 100,000 clones, 75% appearing once. The receptor comes from a man in his forties in good health and CMV-seronegative. The sample comprised PBMCs.

The DNA of the CDR3 is TGTGCCAGCTCAGAAGACAGGGGGCAACCTCTCTACAATGAGCAGTTCTTC. Translated, it gives CASSEDRGQPLYNEQFF. The chain links TRBV18 to TRBJ2-1, with TRBD1 matching 10 bases. V lost 5 bases and J lost 3; bases outside the gene matches: 10. The germline gives CDR1 KGHSH, CDR2 LQKENI. The CDR3 has 17 residues.